Sequencing of this T cell receptor beta chain was carried out in a study of blood T cells in healthy people across ages. Germline V CDR1 and CDR2: KGHSH, LQKENI. This CDR3 contains 17 residues. V dropped 0 bases and J dropped 1; count of bases not matched to a gene: 4. Sample-barcoded 5' priming and a J-beta primer mix drove a second PCR of roughly 6 to 12 cycles. Via MiXCR, TCRdb re-called the 5' RACE reads, giving one row per CDR3 protein. Among more than 1.4 million distinct CDR3 sequences listed, around 39% were seen once. The chain joins TRBV18 to TRBJ2-1; the match to TRBD1 covers 9 bases. Sample: blood. The receptor's source is a woman aged 18-29 years in good health. As DNA, the CDR3 is TGTGCCAGCTCACCACCGGGACAGGGAGTTTCCTACAATGAGCAGTTCTTC. Translating gives CASSPPGQGVSYNEQFF.